Described below is a single T cell receptor (beta chain) sequence and its context. The antigen is unknown. These data come from a study of T cell responses to AZD1222 COVID-19 vaccine. Overall study context: Pooled in the analysis were second doses at about 4 or about 12 weeks.

The table came from immunoSEQ multiplex PCR; TCRdb's copy has only in-frame clones and leaves some out. The sample includes tens of thousands of clones, around 90% of them seen just once. Study findings and constraints: Vaccine-associated CD4 TCRs ranged over spike, dominating at 160-218 and 743-854.

Sequenced here: peripheral blood, sampled on day 0 of AZD1222 vaccination. The TCR was taken from an adult in good health.

The CDR3 DNA is TGCGCCAGCAGCTTATCCGGGACAGGGGGGAATTCACCCCTCCACTTT. As protein: CASSLSGTGGNSPLHF. The rearrangement joins TRBV5-1 to TRBJ1-6; 11 bases are a match to TRBD1. After removal of 2 bases from V and 7 bases from J, the junction contained 5 bases not matched to a gene. The CDR3 has 16 residues. Germline-derived CDR1 and CDR2 are SGHRS and YFSETQ.